This T cell receptor beta chain was retrieved from a study of T cell responses to AZD1222 COVID-19 vaccine. General study results and limits: The study sampled repertoires only after the peak T cell response.

Note on this clone: What it recognizes is unknown.

Between the trimmed V and J ends, which lost 0 bases and 2 bases, there was a span of 13 bases. The CDR3 runs 16 residues. Assay used: immunoSEQ multiplex PCR; TCRdb lists only in-frame clones, some missing. The sample has 100,000 or so clones; roughly 89% are singletons. Pooling covered second doses at about 4 or about 12 weeks. The source of this sequence is an adult who received the AZD1222 COVID-19 vaccine. The material was peripheral blood, obtained 28 days after the second AZD1222 dose. The chain is built from TRBV5-3 and TRBJ2-3, with D unresolved. TRBV5-3 is known as an ORF, though its function is uncertain. CDR3 loop: CARSLEARGPTDTQYF. The CDR3 region has the DNA TGTGCCAGAAGCTTGGAAGCACGTGGCCCCACAGATACGCAGTATTTT.